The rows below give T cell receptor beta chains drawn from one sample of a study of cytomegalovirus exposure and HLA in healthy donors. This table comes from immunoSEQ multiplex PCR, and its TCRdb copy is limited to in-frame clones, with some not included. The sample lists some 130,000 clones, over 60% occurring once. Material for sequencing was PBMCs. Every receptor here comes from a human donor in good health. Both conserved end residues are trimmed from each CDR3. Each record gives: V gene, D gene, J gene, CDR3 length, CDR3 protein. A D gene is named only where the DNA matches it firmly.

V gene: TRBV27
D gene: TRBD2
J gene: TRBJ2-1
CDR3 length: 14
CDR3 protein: ASSSPLAGYSDEQF

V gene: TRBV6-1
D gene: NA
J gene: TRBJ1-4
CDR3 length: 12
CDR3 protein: ATLGPGLNEKLF

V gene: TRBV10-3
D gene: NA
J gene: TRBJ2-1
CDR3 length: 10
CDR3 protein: AISGQSVEQF

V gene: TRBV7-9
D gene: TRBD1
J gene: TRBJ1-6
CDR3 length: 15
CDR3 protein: ASSLASPGTENSPLH

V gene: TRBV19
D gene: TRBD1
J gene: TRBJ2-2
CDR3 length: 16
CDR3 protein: ASSIRRQGGSNTGELF

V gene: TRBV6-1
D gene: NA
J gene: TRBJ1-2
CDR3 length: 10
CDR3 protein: ANWGGEDGYT

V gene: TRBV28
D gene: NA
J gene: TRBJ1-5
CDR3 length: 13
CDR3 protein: ASSMVHQGNQPQH

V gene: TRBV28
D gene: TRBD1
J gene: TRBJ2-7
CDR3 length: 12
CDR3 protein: ASSFTGVNYEQY

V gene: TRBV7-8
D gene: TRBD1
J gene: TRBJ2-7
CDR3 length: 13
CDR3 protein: ASTSNRGSSYEQY

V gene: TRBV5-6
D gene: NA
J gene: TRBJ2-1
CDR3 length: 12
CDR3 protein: ASSPRPQYNEQF

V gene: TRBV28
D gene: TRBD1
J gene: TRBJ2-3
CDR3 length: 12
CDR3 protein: ASSSGGRTDTQY

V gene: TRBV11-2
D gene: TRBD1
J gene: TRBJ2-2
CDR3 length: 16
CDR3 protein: ASLDPWGDRRHTGELF

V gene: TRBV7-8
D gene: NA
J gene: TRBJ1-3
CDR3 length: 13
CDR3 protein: ASSLGGLSGNTIY

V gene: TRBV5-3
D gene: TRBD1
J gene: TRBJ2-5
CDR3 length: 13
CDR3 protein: ARSHHRDRKETQY

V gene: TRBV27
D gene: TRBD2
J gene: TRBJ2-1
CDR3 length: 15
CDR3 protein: ASSFPGLAGGKDEQF

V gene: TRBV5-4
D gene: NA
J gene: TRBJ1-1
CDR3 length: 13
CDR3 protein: ASTKGDTMNTEAF

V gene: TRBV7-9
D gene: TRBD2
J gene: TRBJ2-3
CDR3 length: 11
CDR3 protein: ASRNLAGNTQY

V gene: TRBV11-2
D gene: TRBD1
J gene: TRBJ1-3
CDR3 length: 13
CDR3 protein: ASSFPGGLGNTIY

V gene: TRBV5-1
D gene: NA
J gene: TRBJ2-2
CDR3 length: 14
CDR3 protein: ASSLALGANTGELF

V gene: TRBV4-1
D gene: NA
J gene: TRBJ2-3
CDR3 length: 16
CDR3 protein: ASSQRGGGGRDTDTQY

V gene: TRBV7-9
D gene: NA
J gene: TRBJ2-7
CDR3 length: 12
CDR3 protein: ASSSLTGSYEQY

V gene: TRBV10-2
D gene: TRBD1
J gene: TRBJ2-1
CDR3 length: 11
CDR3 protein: ASSTGLWNEQF

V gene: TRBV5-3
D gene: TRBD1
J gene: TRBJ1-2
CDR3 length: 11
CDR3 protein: ARSPDRPLGYT

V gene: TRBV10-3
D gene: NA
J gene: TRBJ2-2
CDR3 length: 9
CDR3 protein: AISPAGELF